These 17 T cell receptor beta chains originate from one sample sequenced in a study of blood T cells in healthy people across ages. Using a J-beta primer mix together with a sample-barcoded 5' primer, a second PCR was run for 7 to 11 cycles. One entry per CDR3 protein results from TCRdb running MiXCR on the 5' RACE reads. The data hold approximately 1,100,000 distinct CDR3 sequences, with around 43% observed a single time. Sequenced: blood. These TCRs come from a woman aged 55-69 years in good health.

The chain is built from TRBV7-6 and TRBJ1-1; TRBD1 is a possible D gene (5 bases). This CDR3 is built from 15 residues. Between the trimmed V and J ends, which lost 3 bases and 0 bases, there was a span of 11 bases. CDR1 is SGHVS and CDR2 is FNYEAQ in the germline V gene. CDR3 DNA sequence: TGTGCCAGCAGCTTTGATGTGGGGCTGAACACTGAAGCTTTCTTT. Translation: CASSFDVGLNTEAFF.

This sequence joins TRBV2 and TRBJ2-4, with a weak D call TRBD2 (5 bases). Germline loops: CDR1 SNHLY, CDR2 FYNNEI. This CDR3 comprises 15 residues. Trimming took 5 bases from V and 8 from J, leaving 19 bases between them. CDR3 bases: TGTGCCAGCAGTCACGGGGAGCTCCTACGTCACATTCAGTACTTC. Amino acid sequence: CASSHGELLRHIQYF. Full variable domain (rest looked up from reference TRBV2 and TRBJ2-4): EPEVTQTPSHQVTQMGQEVILRCVPISNHLYFYWYRQILGQKVEFLVSFYNNEISEKSEIFDDQFSVERPDGSNFTLKIRSTKLEDSAMYFCASSHGELLRHIQYFGAGTRLSVL.

The chain recombines TRBV5-1 with TRBJ1-2; D ambiguous. The CDR3 has 17 residues. Germline CDR1 is SGHRS and CDR2 is YFSETQ. Trimming stripped 1 base from V and 0 bases from J, with 16 bases between. The CDR3 DNA reads TGCGCCAGCAGCTTGTCGCCCCCAAGGGATCCTAACTATGGCTACACCTTC. Amino acids: CASSLSPPRDPNYGYTF.

This clonotype was found a few times. The V and J genes are TRBV12-3 or TRBV12-4 and TRBJ1-4; D is uncertain. Trimming pared 2 bases from V and 14 bases from J, leaving 18 bases between. The CDR3 extends over 14 amino acids. The CDR3 loop is CASSLPLDGRTLFF. CDR3 DNA sequence: TGTGCCAGCAGTTTACCCCTGGACGGGAGAACTCTGTTTTTT.

The count of this clonotype is one. The rearrangement links TRBV27 to TRBJ1-6, with D uncertain. Germline loops: CDR1 MNHEY, CDR2 SMNVEV (reference sequence). Between the trimmed V and J ends, which lost 1 base and 10 bases, there was a span of 8 bases. This CDR3 has 13 residues. CDR3 protein: CASSLLGWSPLHF. In DNA, the CDR3 is TGTGCCAGCAGTTTATTGGGCTGGTCACCCCTCCACTTT.

This clonotype has a handful of counts. This sequence joins TRBV5-1 and TRBJ2-5; 8 bases are a match to TRBD1. The J call may be incorrect, as the DNA end agrees better with TRBJ2-7. The CDR3 consists of 13 residues. Germline-derived CDR1 and CDR2 are SGHRS and YFSETQ. CDR3 loop: CASRSGTGYEQYF. Written as DNA, the CDR3 is TGCGCCAGCAGGTCCGGGACAGGTTACGAGCAGTACTTC.

J is TRBJ2-1 and V is TRBV6-5, with TRBD1 matching 9 bases. V dropped 6 bases and J dropped 8; count of bases not matched to a gene: 11. CDR1 MNHEY and CDR2 SVGAGI come from the germline V gene. The length of the CDR3 is 15 residues. CDR3 loop: CASRTGTGIGDEQFF. CDR3 bases: TGTGCCAGCAGAACCGGGACAGGGATTGGTGATGAGCAGTTCTTC.

The chain employs TRBV28 and TRBJ2-7, with D hard to call. The V gene's germline CDR1 is MDHEN and CDR2 SYDVKM. There are 14 residues in the CDR3. Trimming cost V 3 bases and J 2 bases, with 11 bases left between them. The CDR3 DNA is TGTGCCAGCAGTTTGAGAGGTGGGGCCTACGAGCAGTACTTC. It translates to CASSLRGGAYEQYF.

The chain uses TRBV20-1 and TRBJ2-1, with 7 bases identical to TRBD2. Germline V gene sequence: CDR1 DFQATT, CDR2 SNEGSKA (reference sequence). V shed 5 bases and J 5 bases; nucleotides not matched to a gene: 9. The CDR3 extends over 14 amino acids. The CDR3 DNA reads TGCAGTGCTCCTTCTAGCGGACACAACAATGAGCAGTTCTTC. Protein: CSAPSSGHNNEQFF.

This clonotype appeared a few times. V and J are TRBV7-8 and TRBJ2-7; D is unclear. Germline CDR1 SGHVS, CDR2 FQNEAQ. Trimming pared 5 bases from V and 3 bases from J, leaving 14 bases between. The CDR3 totals 14 residues. The CDR3 spells CASSPRTVHYEQYF. CDR3 nucleotides: TGTGCCAGCAGCCCAAGGACGGTTCACTACGAGCAGTACTTC.

The chain uses TRBV7-9 and TRBJ1-2; 10 bases map to TRBD1. This CDR3 spans 16 amino acids. With V trimmed by 4 bases and J by 4 bases, 9 bases remained unmatched. Germline V gives CDR1 SEHNR, CDR2 FQNEAQ (reference sequence). The chain's CDR3 is CASSSRTGGYVYGYTF. The CDR3 DNA reads TGTGCCAGCAGCTCCCGGACAGGGGGATATGTCTATGGCTACACCTTC.

This clonotype was seen a handful of times. J is TRBJ2-3 and V is TRBV20-1, with TRBD2 identical over 7 bases. This CDR3 is 13 amino acids long. Germline V gives CDR1 DFQATT, CDR2 SNEGSKA (reference sequence). J lost 5 bases, V lost 2 bases, and 4 bases had no gene match. The CDR3 nucleotides read TGCAGTGCTAGATGGGAGGGCCTAGATACGCAGTATTTT. This codes for CSARWEGLDTQYF.

This chain links TRBV20-1 with TRBJ2-7, with 11 bases aligning to TRBD2. The closer fit of TRBJ2-5 to the DNA end suggests the J call may be wrong. The CDR3 length is 13 residues. CDR1 and CDR2 from the germline V gene are DFQATT and SNEGSKA (reference sequence). The CDR3 protein is CSASYLAGGTQYF. The CDR3 nucleotides read TGCAGTGCTAGTTATCTAGCGGGGGGGACCCAGTACTTC.

This chain connects TRBV27 to TRBJ2-7; 7 nucleotides match TRBD2. The CDR3 covers 15 residues. Unmatched junction bases numbered 16, after V lost 7 bases and J lost 7 bases. The germline V gene encodes CDR1 MNHEY and CDR2 SMNVEV (reference sequence). CDR3 amino acids: CASKLLAAAYNEQYF. CDR3 in DNA: TGTGCCAGCAAGCTCCTAGCGGCTGCCTACAATGAGCAGTACTTC.

This clonotype came up a few times. This chain's CDR3 is CASSYPTGAGRSYNEQFF. The CDR3 DNA sequence: TGTGCCAGCAGTTACCCAACTGGGGCGGGAAGGTCCTACAATGAGCAGTTCTTC. The chain couples TRBV6-2 or TRBV6-3 to TRBJ2-1, with D maybe TRBD2 (6 bases). V lost 2 bases and J lost 1, with 18 bases in between. There are 18 residues in the CDR3. Germline V gene data show CDR1 as MNHEY and CDR2 as SVGEGT.

This chain joins TRBV20-1 and TRBJ2-1; 10 bases fit TRBD2. CDR1 and CDR2 from the germline V gene are DFQATT and SNEGSKA (reference sequence). This CDR3 is 19 amino acids long. Trimming at V came to 2 bases and at J to 5 bases, leaving 18 bases not matched to a gene. The CDR3 DNA reads TGCAGTGCTAGAAAGGGAACTAGCGGGATCGACCGATCAAACAATGAGCAGTTCTTC. Its translation is CSARKGTSGIDRSNNEQFF.

This clonotype was seen more than once but under ten times. The V call is TRBV27, the J call TRBJ2-7; the D gene is possibly TRBD1 (7 bases). The germline V gene encodes CDR1 MNHEY and CDR2 SMNVEV (reference sequence). V lost 3 bases to trimming and J lost 6 bases, with 24 bases between them. The CDR3 spans 17 residues. Written as DNA, the CDR3 is TGTGCCAGCAGTTTTCTCAGGGGGGCTCCCTCTTTCGGCGAGCAGTACTTC. Translation gives CASSFLRGAPSFGEQYF.